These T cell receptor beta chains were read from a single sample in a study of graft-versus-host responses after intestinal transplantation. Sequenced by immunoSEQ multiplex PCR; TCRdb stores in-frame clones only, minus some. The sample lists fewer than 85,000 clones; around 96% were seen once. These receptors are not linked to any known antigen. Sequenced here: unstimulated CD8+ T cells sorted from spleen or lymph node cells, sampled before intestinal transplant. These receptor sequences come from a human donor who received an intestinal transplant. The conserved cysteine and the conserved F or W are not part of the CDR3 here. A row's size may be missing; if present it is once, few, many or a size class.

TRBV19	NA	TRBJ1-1	ASSISVNTEAF
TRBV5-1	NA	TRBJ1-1	ASSLATENTEAF
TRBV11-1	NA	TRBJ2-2	ASSLGAGELF
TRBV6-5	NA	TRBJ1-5	ASSLGQGIGQPQH
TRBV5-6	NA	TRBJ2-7	ASSLALREGRYEQY
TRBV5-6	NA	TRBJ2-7	ASRGQGYEQY
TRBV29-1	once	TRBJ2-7	SVLGDRAYEQY
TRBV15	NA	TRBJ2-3	ATPGWRPVCTDTQY
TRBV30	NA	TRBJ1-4	AWSRDINEKLF
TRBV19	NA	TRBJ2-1	ASSVLGGLLRGQF